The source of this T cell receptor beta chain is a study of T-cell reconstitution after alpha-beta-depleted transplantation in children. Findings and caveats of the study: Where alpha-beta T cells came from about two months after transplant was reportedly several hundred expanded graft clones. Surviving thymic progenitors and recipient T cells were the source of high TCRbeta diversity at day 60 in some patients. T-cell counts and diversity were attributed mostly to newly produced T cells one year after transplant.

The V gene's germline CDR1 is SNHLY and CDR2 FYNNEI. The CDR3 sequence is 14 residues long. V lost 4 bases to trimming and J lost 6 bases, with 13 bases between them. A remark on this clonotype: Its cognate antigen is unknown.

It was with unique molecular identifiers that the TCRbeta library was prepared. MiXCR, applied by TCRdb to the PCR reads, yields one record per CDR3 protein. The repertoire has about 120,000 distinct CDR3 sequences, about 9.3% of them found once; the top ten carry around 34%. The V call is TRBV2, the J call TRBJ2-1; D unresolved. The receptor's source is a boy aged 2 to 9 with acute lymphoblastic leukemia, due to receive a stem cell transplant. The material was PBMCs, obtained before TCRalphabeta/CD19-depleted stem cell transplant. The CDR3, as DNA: TGTGCCAGCAGTGTGGGCCTAATGGGCAATGAGCAGTTCTTC. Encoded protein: CASSVGLMGNEQFF.